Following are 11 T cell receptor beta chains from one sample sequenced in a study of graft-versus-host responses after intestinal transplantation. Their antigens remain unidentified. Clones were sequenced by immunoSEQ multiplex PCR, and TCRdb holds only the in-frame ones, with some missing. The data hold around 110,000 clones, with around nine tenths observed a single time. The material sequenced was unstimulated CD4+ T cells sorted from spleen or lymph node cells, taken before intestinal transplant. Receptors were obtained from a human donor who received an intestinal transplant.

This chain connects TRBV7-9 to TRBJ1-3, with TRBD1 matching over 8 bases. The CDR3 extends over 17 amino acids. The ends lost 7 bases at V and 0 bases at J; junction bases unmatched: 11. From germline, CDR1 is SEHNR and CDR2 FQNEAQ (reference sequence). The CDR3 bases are TGTGCCAGCACCTACCCTCAGGGGGCCTCCTCTGGAAACACCATATATTTT. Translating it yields CASTYPQGASSGNTIYF.

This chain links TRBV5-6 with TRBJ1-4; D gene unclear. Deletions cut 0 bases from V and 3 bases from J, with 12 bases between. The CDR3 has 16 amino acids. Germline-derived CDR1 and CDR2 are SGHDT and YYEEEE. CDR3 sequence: CASSLGPRLPNEKLFF. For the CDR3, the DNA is TGTGCCAGCAGCTTGGGTCCGAGGTTACCTAATGAAAAACTGTTTTTT.

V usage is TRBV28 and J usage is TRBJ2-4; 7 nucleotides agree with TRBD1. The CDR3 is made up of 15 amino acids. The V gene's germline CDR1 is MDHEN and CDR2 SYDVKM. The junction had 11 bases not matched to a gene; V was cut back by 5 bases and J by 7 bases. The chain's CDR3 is CASSRITGARNIQYF. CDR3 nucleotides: TGTGCCAGCAGTCGAATTACAGGGGCAAGGAACATTCAGTACTTC.

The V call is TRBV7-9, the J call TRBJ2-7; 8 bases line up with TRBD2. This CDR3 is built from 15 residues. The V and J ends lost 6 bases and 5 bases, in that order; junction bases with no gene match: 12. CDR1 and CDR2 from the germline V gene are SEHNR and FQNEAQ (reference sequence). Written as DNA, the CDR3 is TGTGCCAGCAGTCTAAGTAGCGGGGTAAGGAACGAGCAGTACTTC. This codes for CASSLSSGVRNEQYF.

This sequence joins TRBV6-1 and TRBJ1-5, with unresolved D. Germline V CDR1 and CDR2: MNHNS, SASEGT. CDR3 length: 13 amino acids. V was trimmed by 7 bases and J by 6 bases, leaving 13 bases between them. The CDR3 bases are TGTGCCAGCAAGCTAATACCATCTCAGCCCCAGCATTTT. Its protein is CASKLIPSQPQHF.

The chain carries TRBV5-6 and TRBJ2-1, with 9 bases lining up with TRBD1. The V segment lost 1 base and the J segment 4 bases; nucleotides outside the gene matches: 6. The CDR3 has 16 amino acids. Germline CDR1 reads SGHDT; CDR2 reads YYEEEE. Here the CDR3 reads CASSLLDRGKYNEQFF. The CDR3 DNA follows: TGTGCCAGCAGCTTGCTTGACAGGGGGAAATACAATGAGCAGTTCTTC.

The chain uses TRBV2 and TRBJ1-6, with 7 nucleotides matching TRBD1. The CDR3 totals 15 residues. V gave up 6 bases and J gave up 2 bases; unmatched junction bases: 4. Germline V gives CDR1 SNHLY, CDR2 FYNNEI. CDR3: CASRGQTTYNSPLHF. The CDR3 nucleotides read TGTGCCAGCAGGGGACAGACCACCTATAATTCACCCCTCCACTTT.

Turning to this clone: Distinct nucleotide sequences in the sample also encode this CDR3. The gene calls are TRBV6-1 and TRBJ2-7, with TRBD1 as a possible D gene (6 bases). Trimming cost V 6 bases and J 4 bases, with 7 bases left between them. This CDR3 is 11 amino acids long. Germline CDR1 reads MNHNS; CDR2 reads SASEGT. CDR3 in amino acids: CASRDRYEQYF. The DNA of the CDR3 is TGTGCCAGCAGAGACAGGTACGAGCAGTACTTC.

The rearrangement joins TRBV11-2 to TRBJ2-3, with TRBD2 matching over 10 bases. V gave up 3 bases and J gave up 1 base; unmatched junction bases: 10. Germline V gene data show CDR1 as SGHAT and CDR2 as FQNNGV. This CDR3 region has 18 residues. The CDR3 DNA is TGTGCCAGCAGCTTGGGTGGCCTAGCGGGAGTGGGCACAGATACGCAGTATTTT. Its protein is CASSLGGLAGVGTDTQYF.

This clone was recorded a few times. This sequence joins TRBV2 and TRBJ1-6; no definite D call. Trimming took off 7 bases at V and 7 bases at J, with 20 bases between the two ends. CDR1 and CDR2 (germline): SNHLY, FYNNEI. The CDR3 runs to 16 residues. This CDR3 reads CASTADAGLRNSPLHF. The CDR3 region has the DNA TGTGCCAGCACTGCCGACGCCGGCTTGAGGAATTCACCCCTCCACTTT.

CDR3 sequence (DNA): TGTGCCAGCAGGGCCCGACTAGCGGGGAACAATGAGCAGTTCTTC. This translates into CASRARLAGNNEQFF. The chain combines TRBV6-1 with TRBJ2-1; TRBD2 aligns across 11 bases. The length of the CDR3 is 15 residues. V shed 6 bases, J shed 5 bases, and the junction held 6 bases outside the gene matches. The germline gives CDR1 MNHNS, CDR2 SASEGT.